This note documents a single T cell receptor (beta chain) sequence. The sample is drawn from a study of blood T cell repertoires in COVID-19. Germline assignment: CDR1 SGHDT and CDR2 YYEEEE. The CDR3 extends over 14 amino acids. Trimming cost V 4 bases and J 6 bases; bases outside gene matches: 8. Generated by immunoSEQ multiplex PCR, the TCRdb table keeps only in-frame clones and is missing some. The sample consists of around 44,000 clones, 92% of them appearing once. The rearrangement joins TRBV5-6 to TRBJ2-3; 7 nucleotides align to TRBD1. The receptor was isolated from a human donor in a cohort sampled during active COVID-19. Sequenced: peripheral blood. CDR3 region: CASSPQGLADTQYF. CDR3 sequence (DNA): TGTGCCAGCAGCCCACAGGGGTTGGCGGATACGCAGTATTTT.